This T cell receptor (beta chain) was profiled in a study of technical replicates of blood from a handful of donors. Assay: immunoSEQ multiplex PCR; the TCRdb copy retains only in-frame clones and omits some. The repertoire holds approximately 79,000 clones, with 80% to 95% as singletons. Germline V gene data show CDR1 as ENHRY and CDR2 as SYGVKD. The ends lost 6 bases at V and 3 bases at J; junction bases unmatched: 1. There are 13 residues in the CDR3. The gene calls are TRBV10-3 and TRBJ2-5, with 10 bases that match TRBD2. The specimen was T cells isolated from PBMCs. This TCR derives from a human donor in good health. Here the CDR3 DNA reads TGTGCCATCAGGAGCGGGAGGGAAGAGACCCAGTACTTC. Translation: CAIRSGREETQYF.